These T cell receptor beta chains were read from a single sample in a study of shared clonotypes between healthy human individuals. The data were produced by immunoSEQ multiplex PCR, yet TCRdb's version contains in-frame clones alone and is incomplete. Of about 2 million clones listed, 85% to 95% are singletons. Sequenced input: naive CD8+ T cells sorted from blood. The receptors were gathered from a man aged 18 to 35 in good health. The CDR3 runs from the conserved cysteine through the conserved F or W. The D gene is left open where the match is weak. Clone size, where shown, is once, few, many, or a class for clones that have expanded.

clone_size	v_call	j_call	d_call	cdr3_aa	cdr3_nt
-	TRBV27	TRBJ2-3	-	CASSLITDTQYF	TGTGCCAGCAGTTTGATCACAGATACGCAGTATTTT
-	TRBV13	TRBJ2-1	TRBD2	CASSPGLAAYNEQFF	TGTGCCAGCAGCCCGGGACTAGCGGCTTACAATGAGCAGTTCTTC
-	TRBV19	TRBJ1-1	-	CASSIGAEAFF	TGTGCCAGTAGTATCGGAGCTGAAGCTTTCTTT
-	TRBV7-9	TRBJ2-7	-	CASSPAQGRTEQYF	TGTGCCAGCAGCCCAGCTCAGGGGCGGACCGAGCAGTACTTC
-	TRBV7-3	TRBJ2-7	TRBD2	CASSPGGAGKNF	TGTGCCAGCAGCCCCGGGGGGGCGGGAAAGAACTTC
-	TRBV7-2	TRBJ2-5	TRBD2	CASSLGREGQETQYF	TGTGCCAGCAGCTTGGGGCGGGAGGGACAAGAGACCCAGTACTTC
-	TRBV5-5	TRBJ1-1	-	CASSLQGSAEAFF	TGTGCCAGCAGCTTGCAGGGATCGGCTGAAGCTTTCTTT
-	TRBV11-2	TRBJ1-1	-	CASSLDGDRITEAFF	TGTGCCAGCAGCCTAGACGGAGACAGAATCACTGAAGCTTTCTTT
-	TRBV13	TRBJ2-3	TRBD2	CASSLDGLAEATDTQYF	TGTGCCAGCAGCTTAGATGGACTAGCGGAGGCCACAGATACGCAGTATTTT
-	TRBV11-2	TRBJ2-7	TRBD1	CASSQRQGTLLDGYEQYF	TGTGCCAGCAGCCAAAGACAGGGAACCCTCCTGGATGGCTACGAGCAGTACTTC
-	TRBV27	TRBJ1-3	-	CASSPLHGNTIYF	TGTGCCAGCAGTCCCCTCCATGGAAACACCATATATTTT
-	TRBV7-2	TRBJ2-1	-	CASSPRTVRSIGHNEQFF	TGTGCCAGCAGCCCCCGGACGGTTAGGAGTATTGGTCACAATGAGCAGTTCTTC
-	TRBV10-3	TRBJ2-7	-	CAISESVGYEQYF	TGTGCCATCAGTGAGTCAGTAGGGTACGAGCAGTACTTC
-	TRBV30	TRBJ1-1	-	CAWIGGGSTEAFF	TGTGCCTGGATCGGGGGAGGGAGCACTGAAGCTTTCTTT
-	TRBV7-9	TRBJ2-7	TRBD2	CASSPGTSYEQYF	TGTGCCAGCAGCCCCGGGACTAGTTACGAGCAGTACTTC
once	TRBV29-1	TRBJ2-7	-	CSVEDLSSYEQYF	TGCAGCGTTGAAGACCTAAGCTCCTACGAGCAGTACTTC
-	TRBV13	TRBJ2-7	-	CASSSYVGGSSYEQYF	TGTGCCAGCAGCTCATACGTAGGAGGCTCCTCCTACGAGCAGTACTTC
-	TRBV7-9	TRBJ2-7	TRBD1	CASRYGQGGTYEQYF	TGTGCCAGCAGATACGGACAGGGGGGAACCTACGAGCAGTACTTC
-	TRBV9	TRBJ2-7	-	CASSVGQVDYEQYF	TGTGCCAGCAGCGTAGGACAGGTTGACTACGAGCAGTACTTC
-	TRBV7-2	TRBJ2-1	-	CASSLARTQPFVFYNEQFF	TGTGCCAGCAGCTTAGCGCGGACACAGCCGTTCGTTTTTTACAATGAGCAGTTCTTC
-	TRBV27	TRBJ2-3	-	CASSLVVEGDTQYF	TGTGCCAGCAGTTTAGTGGTTGAAGGAGATACGCAGTATTTT
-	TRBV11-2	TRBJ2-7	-	CASSIGTPGEQYF	TGTGCCAGCAGCATTGGGACTCCTGGGGAGCAGTACTTC
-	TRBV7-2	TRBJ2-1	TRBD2	CASSWTSGLGNEQFF	TGTGCCAGCAGCTGGACTAGCGGGTTAGGCAATGAGCAGTTCTTC
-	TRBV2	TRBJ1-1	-	CASSDHAENTEAFF	TGTGCCAGCAGTGATCATGCGGAGAACACTGAAGCTTTCTTT
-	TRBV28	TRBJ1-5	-	CASNPGGMGQPQHF	TGTGCCAGCAACCCCGGGGGGATGGGTCAGCCCCAGCATTTT
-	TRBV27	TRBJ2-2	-	CASSLLGVDGELFF	TGTGCCAGCAGTTTACTGGGGGTCGACGGGGAGCTGTTTTTT
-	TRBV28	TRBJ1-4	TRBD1	CASGRGRFTEKLFF	TGTGCCAGCGGTAGGGGGCGGTTTACTGAAAAACTGTTTTTT
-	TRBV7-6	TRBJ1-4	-	CASSLEVRVVGNEKLFF	TGTGCCAGCAGCTTAGAGGTCAGAGTTGTGGGTAATGAAAAACTGTTTTTT
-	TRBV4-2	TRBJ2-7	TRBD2	CASSPLLPGGDLISYEQYF	TGTGCCAGCAGCCCCCTACTACCGGGGGGGGACCTCATCTCCTACGAGCAGTACTTC
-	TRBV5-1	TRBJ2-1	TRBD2	CASSLAGGQYNEQFF	TGCGCCAGCAGCTTGGCGGGGGGGCAATACAATGAGCAGTTCTTC
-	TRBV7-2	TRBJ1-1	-	CASSLGQNTEAFF	TGTGCCAGCAGCTTAGGACAGAACACTGAAGCTTTCTTT
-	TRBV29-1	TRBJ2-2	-	CSVVMGESNTGELFF	TGCAGCGTTGTAATGGGGGAATCTAACACCGGGGAGCTGTTTTTT
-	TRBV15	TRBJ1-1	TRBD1	CATSKDRARRDTEAFF	TGTGCCACCAGCAAAGACAGGGCGAGGAGGGACACTGAAGCTTTCTTT
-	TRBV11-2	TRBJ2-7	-	CASSLRQLYEQYF	TGTGCCAGCAGCCTTCGACAGTTGTACGAGCAGTACTTC
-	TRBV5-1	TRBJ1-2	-	CASSPEAPSGGYTF	TGCGCCAGCAGCCCGGAGGCCCCCTCGGGTGGCTACACCTTC
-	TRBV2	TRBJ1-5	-	CASSEARTENQPQHF	TGTGCCAGCAGTGAAGCGCGGACAGAGAATCAGCCCCAGCATTTT
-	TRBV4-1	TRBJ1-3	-	CASSDTGSSGNTIYF	TGCGCCAGCAGTGACACAGGGAGCTCTGGAAACACCATATATTTT
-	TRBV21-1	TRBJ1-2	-	CASSQTGVYGYTF	TGTGCCAGCAGTCAAACAGGGGTCTATGGCTACACCTTC
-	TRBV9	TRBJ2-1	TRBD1	CASSGEDRGNYNEQFF	TGTGCCAGCAGCGGTGAAGACAGGGGGAACTACAATGAGCAGTTCTTC
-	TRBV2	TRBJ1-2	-	CASRERPFNYGYTF	TGTGCCAGCAGGGAGAGACCGTTCAACTATGGCTACACCTTC
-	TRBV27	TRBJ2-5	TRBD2	CARRESREETQYF	TGTGCTAGGCGGGAGTCGAGAGAAGAGACCCAGTACTTC
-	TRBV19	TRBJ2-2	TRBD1	CASSFRAGGVGLFF	TGTGCCAGTAGTTTTAGGGCAGGGGGCGTGGGGCTGTTTTTT
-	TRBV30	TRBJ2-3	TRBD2	CAWSGAGGPDTQYF	TGTGCCTGGAGTGGAGCGGGAGGCCCAGATACGCAGTATTTT
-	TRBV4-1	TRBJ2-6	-	CASSLLVSGANVLTF	TGCGCCAGCAGCCTACTGGTCTCTGGGGCCAACGTCCTGACTTTC
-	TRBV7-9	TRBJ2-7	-	CASSSPGGFDEQYF	TGTGCCAGCAGCTCACCGGGGGGCTTTGACGAGCAGTACTTC
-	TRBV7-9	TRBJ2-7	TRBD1	CASSSAGTGAIDEQYF	TGTGCCAGCAGCTCGGCCGGGACAGGGGCGATAGACGAGCAGTACTTC
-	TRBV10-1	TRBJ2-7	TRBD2	CASSGPGTSGKYEQYF	TGCGCCAGCAGTGGCCCCGGGACTAGCGGGAAATACGAGCAGTACTTC
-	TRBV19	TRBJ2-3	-	CASSPPPGRPSTDTQYF	TGTGCCAGTAGTCCCCCTCCGGGACGGCCTAGCACAGATACGCAGTATTTT
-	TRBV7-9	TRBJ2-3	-	CASSLVPGPAPDTQYF	TGTGCCAGCAGCTTGGTGCCGGGCCCCGCCCCAGATACGCAGTATTTT
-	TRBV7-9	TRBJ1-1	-	CASSLGVDTEAFF	TGTGCCAGCAGCTTAGGGGTAGACACTGAAGCTTTCTTT
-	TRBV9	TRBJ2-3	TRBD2	CASSGLAGASTDTQYF	TGTGCCAGCAGCGGATTAGCGGGAGCTAGCACAGATACGCAGTATTTT
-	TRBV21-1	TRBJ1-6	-	CASSGPGGTRNSPLHF	TGTGCCAGCAGCGGTCCGGGGGGTACACGGAATTCACCCCTCCACTTT
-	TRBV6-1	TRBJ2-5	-	CASSEFLQGEGETQYF	TGTGCCAGCAGTGAATTTCTACAGGGGGAGGGAGAGACCCAGTACTTC
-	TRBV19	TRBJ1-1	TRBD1	CASSKVRDRGIHTEAFF	TGTGCCAGTAGTAAGGTACGGGACAGGGGTATACACACTGAAGCTTTCTTT
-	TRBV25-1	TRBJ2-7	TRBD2	CASSKTSGRSYEQYF	TGTGCCAGCAGCAAGACTAGCGGGAGAAGCTACGAGCAGTACTTC
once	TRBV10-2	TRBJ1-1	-	CASTPEEVNTEAFF	TGCGCCAGCACCCCAGAGGAGGTAAACACTGAAGCTTTCTTT
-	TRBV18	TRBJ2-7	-	CASSPPPPWKGEQYF	TGTGCCAGCTCACCACCCCCCCCTTGGAAAGGAGAGCAGTACTTC
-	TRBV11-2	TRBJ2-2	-	CASSLNLGQSELFF	TGTGCCAGCAGCTTAAATTTGGGGCAGTCCGAGCTGTTTTTT
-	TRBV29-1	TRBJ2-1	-	CSPLAEDNEQFF	TGCAGCCCCCTAGCTGAGGACAATGAGCAGTTCTTC